This T cell receptor (beta chain) is drawn from a study of regulatory T cells in long-lasting Graves disease. This clonotype was counted only a few times. Time point here: persistent/refractory GD, antithyroid drugs over 5 years with positive TRAb. Making the TCR library involved RNA that had been extracted from PBMCs. The V end lost 4 bases, the J end lost 13 bases, and 17 bases lay between the germline ends. CDR1 is GTSNPN and CDR2 is SVGIG in the germline V gene (reference sequence). The CDR3 sequence is 11 residues long. For TCR beta, libraries came from iRepertoire HTBI primers and Arm-PCR of CDR3 regions. TCRdb called the multiplex PCR reads again in MiXCR, with one record for every CDR3 protein. The sample carries approximately 690,000 distinct CDR3 sequences, 25% to 30% recorded once.

The rearrangement links TRBV30 to TRBJ2-7, with a tentative D call TRBD1 (5 bases). The specimen was peripheral blood mononuclear cells (PBMCs), collected when the disease was refractory, from a patient treated with antithyroid drugs. This clonotype was obtained from a female donor with Graves disease. CDR3 DNA: TGTGCCTGGACGGACCTTACGACAGTATACTTC. Translated: CAWTDLTTVYF.